The sequence of this TCR beta chain was determined in a study of T cells in Graves' hyperthyroidism and ophthalmopathy. TCR beta CDR3 regions were amplified from RNA. Using the HTBI primer set, a first-round RT-PCR was run on the TCR CDR3. TCRdb re-called the multiplex PCR reads with MiXCR, one entry per CDR3 protein. The sample has fewer than 550,000 distinct CDR3 sequences; roughly 24% are singletons. This clonotype has only one observation. Trimming removed 5 bases from V and 3 bases from J; junction bases left unmatched: 9. This CDR3 comprises 15 residues. Germline V CDR1 and CDR2: SGHTA, FQGTGA. What was sequenced was blood. The V call is TRBV7-3, the J call TRBJ2-7; TRBD1 agrees at 8 bases. This TCR was sampled from a woman in her 30s with Graves' ophthalmopathy. The CDR3 loop reads CASSPRAGGGYEQYF. The DNA for the CDR3 is TGTGCCAGCAGCCCCCGGGCAGGGGGCGGCTACGAGCAGTACTTC. Variable domain in full (rest from reference TRBV7-3 and TRBJ2-7): GAGVSQTPSNKVTEKGKYVELRCDPISGHTALYWYRQSLGQGPEFLIYFQGTGAADDSGLPNDRFFAVRPEGSVSTLKIQRTERGDSAVYLCASSPRAGGGYEQYFGPGTRLTVT.